This paragraph reports one TCR beta chain. The antigen is undetermined. Assay: immunoSEQ multiplex PCR; the TCRdb copy retains only in-frame clones and omits some. This table has 110,000 to 150,000 clones, about 93% appearing once. This record belongs to a study of T cell responses to AZD1222 COVID-19 vaccine. Study-level points and caveats: It was only after the peak T cell response that any repertoires were sampled. Among vaccine-associated CD4 TCRs, coverage spanned spike, with dominance at 160-218 and 743-854. Within unmutated variant regions lay the reported targets of nearly half of spike-specific TCRs.

Trimming took off 2 bases at V and 1 base at J, with 12 bases between the two ends. CDR1 and CDR2 (germline): KGHSH, LQKENI. The CDR3 consists of 16 residues. This specimen was peripheral blood, taken on day 0 of AZD1222 vaccination. J is TRBJ1-3 and V is TRBV18; D remains unclear. The receptor's source is an adult in good health. Here the CDR3 DNA reads TGTGCCAGCTCACCAAGCAGCCTCGGATCTGGAAACACCATATATTTT. Protein: CASSPSSLGSGNTIYF.